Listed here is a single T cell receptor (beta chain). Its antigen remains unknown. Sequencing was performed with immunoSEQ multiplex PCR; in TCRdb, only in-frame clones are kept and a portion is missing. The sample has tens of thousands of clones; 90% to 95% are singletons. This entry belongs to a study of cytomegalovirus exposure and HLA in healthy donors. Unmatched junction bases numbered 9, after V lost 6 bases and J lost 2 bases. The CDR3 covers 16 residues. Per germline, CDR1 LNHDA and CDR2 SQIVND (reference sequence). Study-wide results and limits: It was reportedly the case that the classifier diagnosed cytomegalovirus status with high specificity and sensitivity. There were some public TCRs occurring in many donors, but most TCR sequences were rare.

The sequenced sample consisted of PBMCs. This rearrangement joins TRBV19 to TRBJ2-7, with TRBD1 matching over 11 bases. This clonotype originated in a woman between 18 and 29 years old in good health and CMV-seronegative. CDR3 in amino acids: CASRPSGQGGTYEQYF. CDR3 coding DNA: TGTGCCAGTAGACCTTCGGGACAGGGGGGCACCTACGAGCAGTACTTC.